The 18 T cell receptor beta chains in this list originate from one sample, sequenced in a study of PD-1 blockade in mismatch repair-deficient tumors. Clones were sequenced by immunoSEQ multiplex PCR, and TCRdb holds only the in-frame ones, with some missing. The sample holds approximately 100,000 clones, 65% to 85% seen once. Source: peripheral blood, taken roughly 36 weeks after starting pembrolizumab. These receptors all stem from an adult with mismatch repair-deficient cancer.

The count of this clone is one. The chain carries TRBV5-1 and TRBJ2-1; the D gene is possibly TRBD1 (5 bases). V was cut by 0 bases and J by 10 bases, with 14 bases left in between. This CDR3 has 14 residues. Germline CDR1 SGHRS, CDR2 YFSETQ. The CDR3 region has the DNA TGCGCCAGCAGCTTGGTCATGGTCTCAGGGGAGCAGTTCTTC. It encodes CASSLVMVSGEQFF.

This CDR3 is CASSTGPGELFF. The DNA for the CDR3 is TGTGCCAGCAGTACCGGGCCCGGGGAGCTGTTTTTT. V usage is TRBV9 and J usage is TRBJ2-2, with D hard to call. Trimming took off 5 bases at V and 6 bases at J, with 8 bases between the two ends. Looked up from germline, CDR1 is SGDLS and CDR2 is YYNGEE. The CDR3 has 12 residues. Filled out from reference TRBV9 and TRBJ2-2, the complete variable domain reads DSGVTQTPKHLITATGQRVTLRCSPRSGDLSVYWYQQSLDQGLQFLIQYYNGEERAKGNILERFSAQQFPDLHSELNLSSLELGDSALYFCASSTGPGELFFGEGSRLTVL.

This chain joins TRBV9 and TRBJ1-1; weak D call: TRBD1 (5 bases). Germline CDR1 reads SGDLS; CDR2 reads YYNGEE. Trimming removed 2 bases at V and 5 bases at J, with 10 bases between. The length of the CDR3 is 13 residues. The CDR3 DNA reads as TGTGCCAGCAGCGTTCAGGGAAAAACTGAAGCTTTCTTT. It yields the protein CASSVQGKTEAFF.

V gene TRBV28 combines with J gene TRBJ2-7, with 8 bases fitting TRBD1. This CDR3 has 14 amino acids. V lost 7 bases, J lost 3 bases, and 8 bases stayed unmatched. From germline, CDR1 is MDHEN and CDR2 SYDVKM. The CDR3: CASTRTGRGYEQYF. For the CDR3, the DNA is TGTGCCAGCACCAGGACAGGGAGAGGCTACGAGCAGTACTTC.

This clone has a single count. J is TRBJ2-1 and V is TRBV7-6; 7 bases line up with TRBD2. The ends lost 5 bases at V and 2 bases at J; junction bases unmatched: 6. CDR3 size: 15 residues. Germline V gene lookup returns CDR1 SGHVS and CDR2 FNYEAQ. The CDR3 sequence is CASSRGAGAYNEQFF. The CDR3 DNA reads TGTGCCAGCAGCAGGGGCGCGGGAGCCTACAATGAGCAGTTCTTC.

This rearrangement joins TRBV19 to TRBJ1-2; D gene unclear. CDR3 length equals 15 residues. V shed 1 base and J shed 2 bases, with 11 bases lying between them. Germline V gene sequence: CDR1 LNHDA, CDR2 SQIVND (reference sequence). The CDR3 region is CASSIGGSLNYGYTF. DNA for the CDR3: TGTGCCAGTAGTATAGGCGGGAGTCTGAACTATGGCTACACCTTC.

The genes are TRBV5-4 and TRBJ1-5, with D hard to call. The germline V and J ends were trimmed by 1 base and 0 bases, with 8 bases remaining between them. The CDR3 spans 15 residues. Germline V gene data show CDR1 as SGHNT and CDR2 as YYREEE (reference sequence). The CDR3 DNA reads TGTGCCAGCAGCTTGCTAGGGTATAGCAATCAGCCCCAGCATTTT. Translation: CASSLLGYSNQPQHF.

The gene calls are TRBV6-1 and TRBJ2-7; TRBD1 matches at 8 bases. The trim removed 7 bases at V and 4 bases at J, leaving 6 bases unmatched. This CDR3 spans 13 amino acids. Germline CDR1 is MNHNS and CDR2 is SASEGT. For the CDR3, the DNA is TGTGCCAGCATGGGACAGGATCTTTACGAGCAGTACTTC. Its translation is CASMGQDLYEQYF.

The chain employs TRBV5-4 and TRBJ2-1; 8 bases are shared with TRBD2. From germline, CDR1 is SGHNT and CDR2 YYREEE (reference sequence). The CDR3 covers 15 residues. The V segment lost 7 bases and the J segment 3 bases; nucleotides outside the gene matches: 9. CDR3: CASQEFAGGYNEQFF. The CDR3 DNA is TGTGCCAGCCAGGAATTCGCGGGAGGCTACAATGAGCAGTTCTTC.

The chain has TRBV4-2 and TRBJ2-3, with 8 bases that match TRBD1. Germline CDR1 LGHNA, CDR2 YNFKEQ. Unmatched junction bases numbered 5, after V lost 6 bases and J lost 0 bases. The CDR3 sequence is 15 residues long. The CDR3 coding sequence is TGTGCCAGCAGTTACCGGGACAGGAGCACAGATACGCAGTATTTT. Translated, it gives CASSYRDRSTDTQYF.

The chain is built from TRBV9 and TRBJ1-5; possibly TRBD1 for D (6 bases). The V end was cut by 3 bases, the J end by 2 bases, with 12 bases between. The CDR3 covers 15 residues. Germline values: CDR1 SGDLS, CDR2 YYNGEE. In DNA form, the CDR3 reads TGTGCCAGCAGCGAGGGGGGAGCGGGCAATCAGCCCCAGCATTTT. Translated, it gives CASSEGGAGNQPQHF. Full variable domain (rest looked up from reference TRBV9 and TRBJ1-5): DSGVTQTPKHLITATGQRVTLRCSPRSGDLSVYWYQQSLDQGLQFLIQYYNGEERAKGNILERFSAQQFPDLHSELNLSSLELGDSALYFCASSEGGAGNQPQHFGDGTRLSIL.

The V call is TRBV29-1, the J call TRBJ1-1; D remains ambiguous. This CDR3 region has 13 residues. CDR1 and CDR2 (germline): SQVTM, ANQGSEA. The V and J ends lost 4 bases and 5 bases respectively, with 14 bases between them. CDR3 residues: CSVVAGGGTEAFF. The CDR3 DNA follows: TGCAGCGTTGTGGCGGGTGGAGGAACTGAAGCTTTCTTT.

The gene calls are TRBV10-3 and TRBJ1-5, with 9 nucleotides matching TRBD1. Looked up from germline, CDR1 is ENHRY and CDR2 is SYGVKD. This CDR3 comprises 16 residues. Losses at the gene ends were 10 bases for V and 5 bases for J; bases not matched to a gene: 15. The CDR3 nucleotides are TGTGCCACCGGCGATCGACAGGGGGAGGGTCATCAGCCCCAGCATTTT. It translates to CATGDRQGEGHQPQHF.

The V and J genes are TRBV6-1 and TRBJ2-5; D might be TRBD2 (6 bases). V was pared by 6 bases and J by 5 bases, with 13 bases between. This CDR3 comprises 13 residues. The germline gives CDR1 MNHNS, CDR2 SASEGT. CDR3 region: CASSGTLRETQYF. The CDR3 DNA follows: TGTGCCAGCAGCGGGACTCTCCGGGAGACCCAGTACTTC.

The chain couples TRBV5-5 to TRBJ1-2; 7 bases map to TRBD1. CDR1 is SGHKS, CDR2 YYEKEE, per germline (reference sequence). The CDR3 spans 16 residues. After removal of 2 bases from V and 6 bases from J, the junction contained 13 bases not matched to a gene. For the CDR3, the DNA is TGTGCCAGCAGCTTCCCCAACACTCGACAGGGCCATGGCTACACCTTC. Protein product: CASSFPNTRQGHGYTF.

This clone showed up just a few times. The V gene is TRBV5-4, the J gene TRBJ2-1; TRBD2 might be the D (6 bases). V was clipped by 0 bases and J by 7 bases, with 26 bases between them. The CDR3 has 19 residues. The germline V gene has CDR1 SGHNT and CDR2 YYREEE (reference sequence). DNA for the CDR3: TGTGCCAGCAGCTTGGCATTATCAAAGGGCGGGGCCTCGGGGAATGAGCAGTTCTTC. Translating gives CASSLALSKGGASGNEQFF.

V is TRBV5-4 and J is TRBJ2-1, with 7 positions matching TRBD1. CDR1 is SGHNT, CDR2 YYREEE, per germline (reference sequence). CDR3 length: 13 amino acids. Unmatched junction bases numbered 4, after V lost 0 bases and J lost 10 bases. The CDR3 region is CASSLDRGREQFF. The CDR3 DNA reads TGTGCCAGCAGCTTGGACAGGGGCAGGGAGCAGTTCTTC. The full variable domain, completed using reference TRBV5-4 and TRBJ2-1, is ETGVTQSPTHLIKTRGQQVTLRCSSQSGHNTVSWYQQALGQGPQFIFQYYREEENGRGNFPPRFSGLQFPNYSSELNVNALELDDSALYLCASSLDRGREQFFGPGTRLTVL.

The chain joins TRBV5-1 to TRBJ2-7, with D perhaps being TRBD1 or TRBD2 (5 bases each). This CDR3 is built from 15 residues. V gave up 3 bases and J gave up 2 bases, with 15 bases separating them. The germline gives CDR1 SGHRS, CDR2 YFSETQ. The CDR3: CASSSSRRDPYEQYF. The DNA for the CDR3 is TGCGCCAGCAGCTCCTCACGCAGGGACCCCTACGAGCAGTACTTC.